A selection of T cell receptor beta chains follows, all from one sample in a study of OX40 agonist ivuxolimab in advanced cancers. Clones were read by immunoSEQ multiplex PCR, and TCRdb kept only the in-frame ones, dropping some. Of around 83,000 clones listed, roughly nine tenths are singletons. The specimen comprised CD4+ or CD8+ T cells sorted from blood, sampled in a trial of the OX40 agonist ivuxolimab. The receptors originated from an adult with an advanced solid tumor such as melanoma, head and neck, liver or kidney cancer. Both conserved end residues are part of each CDR3. A clone size is listed for some rows: how often the clone was seen (once, few, many), or a class if it is expanded.

V gene	J gene	clone size	CDR3 protein
TRBV5-1	TRBJ1-5	.	CASSRNPNQPQHF
TRBV7-9	TRBJ1-1	.	CASSWGTGGNNEAFF
TRBV15	TRBJ1-6	.	CATSSRDRGSSPLHF
TRBV18	TRBJ1-1	.	CASSPSYRDNTEAFF
TRBV5-4	TRBJ2-3	.	CASSFVAGVTDTQYF
TRBV7-2	TRBJ2-1	.	CASSFQTSGSRNEQFF
TRBV7-2	TRBJ2-7	.	CASSLVGNYEQYF
TRBV7-7	TRBJ1-1	once	CASSLDVNTEAFF
TRBV6-6	TRBJ2-2	.	CATTPRGNTGELFF
TRBV20-1	TRBJ2-4	.	CSVDPGNIQYF
TRBV29-1	TRBJ2-5	.	CSVEEGGRRTQYF
TRBV11-3	TRBJ1-3	.	CASSFQNTIYF
TRBV27	TRBJ2-3	.	CASSLAPGVTDTQYF
TRBV5-4	TRBJ2-3	.	CASSLPHLAGVDTQYF
TRBV6-1	TRBJ1-1	.	CASRDTRGAFF
TRBV7-2	TRBJ2-1	.	CASSLSQTYNEQFF
TRBV6-5	TRBJ1-1	.	CASSPLELMNTEAFF
TRBV7-8	TRBJ2-7	.	CASSLGLPGGEQYF
TRBV18	TRBJ2-1	.	CASSPPNRGNEQFF
TRBV30	TRBJ1-2	.	CAWRATGGSYGYTF
TRBV6-6	TRBJ1-2	.	CASSYSGPSTYTF
TRBV28	TRBJ1-2	.	CASSSRGGNYGYTF
TRBV25-1	TRBJ2-2	.	CASRAGGANTGELFF
TRBV5-6	TRBJ2-4	.	CASSLESPGIQYF
TRBV28	TRBJ2-5	.	CASSLRETQYF
TRBV11-2	TRBJ2-5	.	CASSLYEGWGETQYF
TRBV6-1	TRBJ2-3	.	CAARGETSTDTQYF
TRBV18	TRBJ2-1	once	CASSRLAGGPGNEQFF
TRBV19	TRBJ1-5	.	CASSIVASLGNQPQHF
TRBV6-5	TRBJ1-3	.	CASSIGQPGNTIYF
TRBV28	TRBJ1-2	once	CASSFRRIYGYTF
TRBV19	TRBJ2-7	.	CASSHKGEYEQYF
TRBV28	TRBJ1-1	.	CASSPSPNTEAFF
TRBV19	TRBJ2-7	.	CASSIEGYEQYF
TRBV11-3	.	.	CASSTPGQGYEQYF
TRBV29-1	TRBJ2-7	.	CSVRGTSGYNEQYF
TRBV9	TRBJ2-1	.	CASSSSGWGDYNEQFF
TRBV19	TRBJ2-1	few	CASSQSSYNEQFF
TRBV13	TRBJ2-1	few	CASSPQGREQFF
TRBV15	TRBJ1-5	.	CATSRVSGQPQHF
TRBV10-1	TRBJ2-1	.	CASSAQPGLASGRSSYNEQFF
TRBV7-7	TRBJ2-3	.	CASSRDTADTQYF
TRBV11-2	TRBJ2-7	.	CASSAASGSSYEQYF
TRBV10-3	TRBJ1-1	.	CAIRPSRQGHTEAFF
TRBV6-1	TRBJ1-5	.	CASSEAGGGQPQHF
TRBV19	TRBJ2-3	.	CASRRPGGTDTQYF
TRBV28	TRBJ2-7	once	CASRGGTASSYEQYF
TRBV10-1	TRBJ2-1	.	CASSVGTGGLNEQFF
TRBV5-1	TRBJ1-2	few	CASSLTGGLYGYTF
TRBV25-1	TRBJ2-7	.	CASSESNSPYEQYF
TRBV25-1	TRBJ1-4	.	CASSESVVTGEKLFF
TRBV5-1	TRBJ2-5	.	CASSLSDRETQYF
TRBV7-9	TRBJ1-2	.	CASSRDAPYGYTF
TRBV28	TRBJ2-7	.	CASSSSGQGREQYF
TRBV5-1	TRBJ2-3	.	CASSSGQEGTDTQYF
TRBV4-1	TRBJ1-4	.	CASSQDFTTGEKLFF